This T cell receptor beta chain comes out of a study of radiotherapy plus CTLA-4 blockade in lung cancer. General study findings and limits: Early shifts in blood T cell clones, with interferon-beta, reportedly predicted response best.

Here immunoSEQ multiplex PCR was the method, and the copy in TCRdb shows in-frame clones only, minus some. There are 90,000 or so clones in the sample; about four fifths occur only once, and around 0.8% lies in the top ten. On this clone itself: Its antigen is currently unknown.

Germline values: CDR1 MNHEY, CDR2 SVGAGI. CDR3 length: 13 residues. V was cut by 2 bases and J by 6 bases, with 8 bases left in between. This chain uses TRBV6-5 with TRBJ1-5; no reliable D call. The TCR was taken from a human donor with non-small cell lung cancer who had stable disease on radiotherapy plus ipilimumab. Specimen: peripheral blood, collected from a patient treated with radiotherapy plus ipilimumab. DNA of the CDR3: TGTGCCAGCAGTTACGAGGAGGGTCAGCCCCAGCATTTT. Translating gives CASSYEEGQPQHF.